Listed here are 20 T cell receptor beta chains from one sample, sequenced in a study of blood T cell repertoires in COVID-19. The protocol was immunoSEQ multiplex PCR, while the TCRdb copy is restricted to in-frame clones and leaves out a portion. Of 250,000 to 300,000 clones listed, about 87% are singletons. The sample was peripheral blood. These receptor sequences come from a woman aged 45-60 years with COVID-19, enrolled during active disease.

This clone has a single count. The J gene is TRBJ2-3, the V gene TRBV18, with 7 bases lining up with TRBD2. V was pared by 6 bases and J by 5 bases, with 8 bases of the junction left unmatched. CDR3 length equals 14 residues. Germline V gives CDR1 KGHSH, CDR2 LQKENI. CDR3 protein: CASSMGLSQDTQYF. CDR3 nucleotide sequence: TGTGCCAGCTCGATGGGACTATCACAAGATACGCAGTATTTT.

This rearrangement joins TRBV28 to TRBJ1-2, with a weak D call TRBD1 (6 bases). Germline-derived CDR1 and CDR2 are MDHEN and SYDVKM. The CDR3 is 13 residues long. V was trimmed by 11 bases and J by 0 bases, leaving 13 bases between them. The DNA for the CDR3 is TGTGCCGGAACCGGGACACCTAACTATGGCTACACCTTC. This translates into CAGTGTPNYGYTF.

CDR3 nucleotide sequence: TGTGCCAGCAGCGTAGCAAGCCTCACAGATACGCAGTATTTT. Translation: CASSVASLTDTQYF. The V gene is TRBV9, the J gene TRBJ2-3; no clear D gene. With 0 bases removed from V and 2 bases from J, the gap between germline ends came to 7 bases. The germline CDR1 and CDR2 sequences are SGDLS and YYNGEE. The CDR3 loop spans 14 amino acids.

V gene TRBV11-2 combines with J gene TRBJ2-1, with TRBD2 matching over 7 bases. The CDR3 totals 17 residues. CDR1 and CDR2 from the germline V gene are SGHAT and FQNNGV. V lost 1 base and J lost 4; bases outside the gene matches: 10. The CDR3 sequence is CASSLGYREVSYNEQFF. The DNA of the CDR3 is TGTGCCAGCAGCTTAGGGTACCGGGAGGTTAGTTACAATGAGCAGTTCTTC.

Concerning this clone itself: The DNA is omitted, as the CDR3 cannot be located on it reliably, and the CDR3 follows TCRdb's listing. The V call is TRBV9, the J call TRBJ2-5; the table names TRBD2, a call not compared with the DNA. The CDR3 length equals 15 residues, ends included. Germline CDR1 SGDLS, CDR2 YYNGEE. CDR3 region: CASSVEMFLEKTQYF.

The chain employs TRBV29-1 and TRBJ2-7; tentative D call: TRBD1 (6 bases). Germline-derived CDR1 and CDR2 are SQVTM and ANQGSEA. Trimming shortened V by 4 bases and J by 4 bases, and 23 bases separated the two germline ends. The length of the CDR3 is 16 residues. CDR3: CSVAFQGSGGDYEQYF. CDR3 coding DNA: TGCAGCGTTGCTTTCCAGGGGAGCGGCGGAGATTACGAGCAGTACTTC.

The genes are TRBV20-1 and TRBJ1-2; TRBD1 is a possible D gene (5 bases). CDR3 size: 10 residues. CDR1 DFQATT and CDR2 SNEGSKA come from the germline V gene (reference sequence). As DNA, the CDR3 is TGCAGGGCGGGGGGTATGGTCTACACCTTC. Residues: CRAGGMVYTF.

Only one count was recorded for this clone. CDR3 residues: CAISERGTFYSNQPQHF. CDR3 DNA sequence: TGTGCCATCAGTGAGCGGGGGACCTTCTATAGCAATCAGCCCCAGCATTTT. The chain couples TRBV10-3 to TRBJ1-5; TRBD1 might be the D (5 bases). CDR1 and CDR2 from the germline V gene are ENHRY and SYGVKD. The CDR3 runs 17 residues. Trimming shortened V by 2 bases and J by 0 bases, and 14 bases separated the two germline ends.

The rearrangement links TRBV19 to TRBJ2-5, with 7 bases identical to TRBD1. V shed 4 bases, J shed 4 bases, and the junction held 9 bases outside the gene matches. Looked up from germline, CDR1 is LNHDA and CDR2 is SQIVND (reference sequence). The CDR3 has 15 amino acids. The CDR3 sequence: CASSNRGWSLETQYF. The CDR3 nucleotides read TGTGCCAGTAGTAACAGGGGCTGGTCGTTAGAGACCCAGTACTTC.

This rearrangement joins TRBV14 to TRBJ1-1, with D unclear. V was trimmed by 4 bases and J by 3 bases, leaving 15 bases between them. The CDR3 extends over 15 amino acids. Germline V gene sequence: CDR1 SGHDN, CDR2 FVKESK. This CDR3 is CASSPAEVRDTEAFF. The CDR3 DNA reads TGTGCCAGCAGCCCAGCAGAGGTACGGGACACTGAAGCTTTCTTT. The full variable domain, in which reference TRBV14 and TRBJ1-1 provide the parts outside the CDR3, is EAGVTQFPSHSVIEKGQTVTLRCDPISGHDNLYWYRRVMGKEIKFLLHFVKESKQDESGMPNNRFLAERTGGTYSTLKVQPAELEDSGVYFCASSPAEVRDTEAFFGQGTRLTVV.

J is TRBJ1-5 and V is TRBV19; maybe TRBD1 (5 bases). In germline, CDR1 is LNHDA, CDR2 SQIVND (reference sequence). V lost 8 bases, J lost 6 bases, and 20 bases lay in between. This CDR3 is built from 15 residues. CDR3 nucleotides: TGTGCCAGTGGGTGGGGCGAAGTACTCGCTCAGCCCCAGCATTTT. The encoded protein is CASGWGEVLAQPQHF.

This chain connects TRBV5-6 to TRBJ1-2; 7 bases map to TRBD1. The CDR3 is 14 residues long. Germline CDR1 SGHDT, CDR2 YYEEEE. V dropped 0 bases and J dropped 2; count of bases not matched to a gene: 1. The CDR3 coding sequence is TGTGCCAGCAGCTTGGACAGGGGAAACTATGGCTACACCTTC. Translated, it gives CASSLDRGNYGYTF.

This chain connects TRBV7-9 to TRBJ1-5; 10 bases map to TRBD1. From germline, CDR1 is SEHNR and CDR2 FQNEAQ (reference sequence). With V trimmed by 0 bases and J by 2 bases, 4 bases remained unmatched. This CDR3 has 17 amino acids. In DNA, the CDR3 is TGTGCCAGCAGCTTAGCGAGGGGGACAGGGGGCAATCAGCCCCAGCATTTT. Protein sequence: CASSLARGTGGNQPQHF.

This sequence joins TRBV7-2 and TRBJ2-7; no clear D gene. Trimming cost V 1 base and J 2 bases, with 9 bases left between them. The CDR3 is made up of 14 amino acids. Germline CDR1 SGHTA, CDR2 FQGNSA. This CDR3 reads CASSLGSPTYEQYF. The CDR3 nucleotides are TGTGCCAGCAGCTTAGGCTCGCCTACCTACGAGCAGTACTTC.

In this sample, this clone turned up once. The chain links TRBV7-3 to TRBJ2-1; a possible D gene is TRBD2 (6 bases). Per germline, CDR1 SGHTA and CDR2 FQGTGA. The length of the CDR3 is 15 residues. Trimming shortened V by 5 bases and J by 1 base, and 12 bases separated the two germline ends. CDR3 residues: CASSPMGGSYNEQFF. The CDR3 coding sequence is TGTGCCAGCAGCCCCATGGGGGGTTCCTACAATGAGCAGTTCTTC.

The genes are TRBV5-8 and TRBJ2-1; 10 bases fit TRBD2. Germline V lookup: CDR1 SGHTS, CDR2 YDEGEE. After removal of 1 base from V and 7 bases from J, the junction contained 14 bases not matched to a gene. The CDR3 consists of 18 residues. In DNA form, the CDR3 reads TGTGCCAGCAGCTTGAGGATAGCGGGAGGCCCCGAACCGAATGAGCAGTTCTTC. Its translation: CASSLRIAGGPEPNEQFF.

The table lists this clone with a few counts. The chain has TRBV27 and TRBJ1-5; TRBD1 matches 8 bases. With V trimmed by 6 bases and J by 0 bases, 19 bases remained unmatched. The CDR3 contains 20 residues. Germline V gene lookup returns CDR1 MNHEY and CDR2 SMNVEV (reference sequence). The CDR3 DNA reads TGTGCCAGCAGCATGAACCCCGGGACAGGACCCTTCTATAGCAATCAGCCCCAGCATTTT. Translated: CASSMNPGTGPFYSNQPQHF.

In DNA, the CDR3 is TGTGCCACCAGCCTAAACAGGGCTTCGATCTACGAGCAGTACTTC. This codes for CATSLNRASIYEQYF. The gene calls are TRBV15 and TRBJ2-7, with D perhaps matching TRBD1 (6 bases). V lost 5 bases and J 3 bases, leaving 17 bases between the germline ends. The CDR3 is 15 amino acids. Germline values: CDR1 LNHNV, CDR2 YYDKDF (reference sequence).

The chain couples TRBV7-2 to TRBJ1-5; D remains ambiguous. CDR1 SGHTA and CDR2 FQGNSA come from the germline V gene. The length of the CDR3 is 14 residues. V lost 2 bases and J lost 0, with 5 bases in between. The CDR3 coding sequence is TGTGCCAGCAGCTTATACGGTAGCAATCAGCCCCAGCATTTT. Amino acids: CASSLYGSNQPQHF.

J is TRBJ2-5 and V is TRBV6-5, with TRBD1 matching over 8 bases. J lost 5 bases, V lost 7 bases, and 12 bases had no gene match. The CDR3 totals 15 residues. CDR1 MNHEY and CDR2 SVGAGI come from the germline V gene. The CDR3 reads CASKVPGGSWETQYF. The CDR3 nucleotides are TGTGCCAGCAAAGTGCCAGGGGGCTCTTGGGAGACCCAGTACTTC.